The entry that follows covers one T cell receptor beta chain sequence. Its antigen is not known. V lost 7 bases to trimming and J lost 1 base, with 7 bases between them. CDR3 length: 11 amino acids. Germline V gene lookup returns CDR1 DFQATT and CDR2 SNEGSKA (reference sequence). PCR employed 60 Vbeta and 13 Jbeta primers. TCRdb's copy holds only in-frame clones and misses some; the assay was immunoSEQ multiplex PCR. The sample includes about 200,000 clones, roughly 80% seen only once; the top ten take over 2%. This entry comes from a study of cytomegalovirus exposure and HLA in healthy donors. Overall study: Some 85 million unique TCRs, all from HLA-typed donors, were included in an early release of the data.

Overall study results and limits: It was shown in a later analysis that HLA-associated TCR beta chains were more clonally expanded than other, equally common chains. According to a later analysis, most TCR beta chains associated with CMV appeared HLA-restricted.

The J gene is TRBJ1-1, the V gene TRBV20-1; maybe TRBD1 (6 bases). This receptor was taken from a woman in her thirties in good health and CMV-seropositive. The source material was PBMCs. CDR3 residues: CSGTENTEAFF. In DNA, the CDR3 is TGCAGTGGGACAGAGAACACTGAAGCTTTCTTT.